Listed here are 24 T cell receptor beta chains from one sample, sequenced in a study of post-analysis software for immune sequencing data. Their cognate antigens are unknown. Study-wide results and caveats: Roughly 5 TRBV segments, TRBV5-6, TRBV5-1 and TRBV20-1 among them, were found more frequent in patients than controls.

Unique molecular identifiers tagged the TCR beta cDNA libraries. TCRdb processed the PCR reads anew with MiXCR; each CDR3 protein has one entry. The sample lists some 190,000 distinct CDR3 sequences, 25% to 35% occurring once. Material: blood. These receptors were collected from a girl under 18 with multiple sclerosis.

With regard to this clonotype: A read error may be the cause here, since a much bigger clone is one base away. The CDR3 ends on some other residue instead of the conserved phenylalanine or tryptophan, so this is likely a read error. The CDR3 region is CSARDPRTGNSDEQYC. CDR3 bases: TGCAGTGCTAGAGATCCCCGGACAGGGAACAGCGACGAGCAGTACTGC. The chain couples TRBV20-1 to TRBJ2-7, with TRBD1 identical over 8 bases. From germline, CDR1 is DFQATT and CDR2 SNEGSKA (reference sequence). This CDR3 has 16 amino acids. Trimming took 0 bases from V and 5 from J; bases not matched to a gene: 12.

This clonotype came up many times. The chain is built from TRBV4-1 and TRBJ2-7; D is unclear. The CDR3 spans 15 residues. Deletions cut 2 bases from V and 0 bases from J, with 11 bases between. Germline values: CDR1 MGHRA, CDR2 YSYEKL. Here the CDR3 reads CASSQSSPSSYEQYF. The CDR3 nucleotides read TGCGCCAGCAGCCAAAGTTCCCCCTCCTCCTACGAGCAGTACTTC.

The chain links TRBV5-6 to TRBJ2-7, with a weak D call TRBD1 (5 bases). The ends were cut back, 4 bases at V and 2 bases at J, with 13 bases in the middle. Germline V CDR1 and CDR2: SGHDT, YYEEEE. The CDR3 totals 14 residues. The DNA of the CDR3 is TGTGCCAGCAGCCCGACAGAGAGGCCCTACGAGCAGTACTTC. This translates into CASSPTERPYEQYF.

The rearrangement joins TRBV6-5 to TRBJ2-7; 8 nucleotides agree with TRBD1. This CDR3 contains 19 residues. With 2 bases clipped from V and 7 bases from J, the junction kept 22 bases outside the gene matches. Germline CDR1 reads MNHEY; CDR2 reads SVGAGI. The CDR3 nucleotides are TGTGCCAGCAGTTACAAAAGTGGGACAGGAGCCTACATCTATCGGGAGCAGTACTTC. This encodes CASSYKSGTGAYIYREQYF.

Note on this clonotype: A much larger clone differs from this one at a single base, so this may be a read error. The CDR3 nucleotides read TGTGCCAGCAGCCAAGGCCAACGGGACTATGGCTACACCTTC. Amino acid sequence: CASSQGQRDYGYTF. This rearrangement joins TRBV4-2 to TRBJ1-2; D uncertain. The V and J ends lost 1 base and 3 bases respectively, with 9 bases between them. Germline CDR1 reads LGHNA; CDR2 reads YNFKEQ. CDR3 length equals 14 residues.

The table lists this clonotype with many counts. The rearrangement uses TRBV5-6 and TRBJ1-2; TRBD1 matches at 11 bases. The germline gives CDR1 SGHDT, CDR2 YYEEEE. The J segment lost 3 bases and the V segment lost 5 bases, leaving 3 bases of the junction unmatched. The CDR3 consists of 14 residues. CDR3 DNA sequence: TGTGCCAGCAGTTGGACAGGGGGCGACTATGGCTACACCTTC. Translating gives CASSWTGGDYGYTF.

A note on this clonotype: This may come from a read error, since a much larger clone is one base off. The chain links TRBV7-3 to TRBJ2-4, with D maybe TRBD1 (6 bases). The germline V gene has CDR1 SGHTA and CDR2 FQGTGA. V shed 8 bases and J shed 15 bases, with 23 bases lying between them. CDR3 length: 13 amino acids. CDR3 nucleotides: TGTGCCAGCGCACAGGGAATGTTAGGCGAGCGGTACTTC. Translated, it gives CASAQGMLGERYF.

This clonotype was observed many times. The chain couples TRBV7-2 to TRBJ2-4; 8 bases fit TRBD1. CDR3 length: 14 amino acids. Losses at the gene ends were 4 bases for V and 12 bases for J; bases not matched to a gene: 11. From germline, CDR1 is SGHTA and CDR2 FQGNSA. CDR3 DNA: TGTGCCAGCAGCTCAAGACCAGGGGGCGGACGTCAGTACTTC. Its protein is CASSSRPGGGRQYF.

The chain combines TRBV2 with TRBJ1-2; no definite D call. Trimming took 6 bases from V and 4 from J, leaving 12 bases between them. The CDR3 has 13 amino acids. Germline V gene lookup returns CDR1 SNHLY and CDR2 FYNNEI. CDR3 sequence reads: CASRVIDLYGYTF. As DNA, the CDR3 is TGTGCCAGCAGGGTAATCGACCTCTATGGCTACACCTTC.

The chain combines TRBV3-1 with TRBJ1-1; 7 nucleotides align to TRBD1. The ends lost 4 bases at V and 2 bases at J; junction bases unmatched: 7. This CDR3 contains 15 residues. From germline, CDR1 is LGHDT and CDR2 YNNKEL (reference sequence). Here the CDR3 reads CASSPRGTVNTEAFF. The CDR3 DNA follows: TGTGCCAGCAGCCCACGTGGGACAGTTAACACTGAAGCTTTCTTT.

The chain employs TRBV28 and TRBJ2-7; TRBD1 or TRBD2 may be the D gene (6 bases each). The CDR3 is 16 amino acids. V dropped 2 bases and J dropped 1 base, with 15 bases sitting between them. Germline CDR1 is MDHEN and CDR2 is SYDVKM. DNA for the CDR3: TGTGCCAGCAGTTTAGGAGGGGGGACCGGATCCTACGAGCAGTACTTC. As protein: CASSLGGGTGSYEQYF.

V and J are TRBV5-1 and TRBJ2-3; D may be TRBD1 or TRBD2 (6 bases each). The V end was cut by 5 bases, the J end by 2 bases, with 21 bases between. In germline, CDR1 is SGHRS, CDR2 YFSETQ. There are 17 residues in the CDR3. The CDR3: CASRGGLAIAPTDTQYF. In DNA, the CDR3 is TGCGCCAGCAGGGGGGGCCTGGCGATTGCTCCCACAGATACGCAGTATTTT. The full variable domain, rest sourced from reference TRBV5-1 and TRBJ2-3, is KAGVTQTPRYLIKTRGQQVTLSCSPISGHRSVSWYQQTPGQGLQFLFEYFSETQRNKGNFPGRFSGRQFSNSRSEMNVSTLELGDSALYLCASRGGLAIAPTDTQYFGPGTRLTVL.

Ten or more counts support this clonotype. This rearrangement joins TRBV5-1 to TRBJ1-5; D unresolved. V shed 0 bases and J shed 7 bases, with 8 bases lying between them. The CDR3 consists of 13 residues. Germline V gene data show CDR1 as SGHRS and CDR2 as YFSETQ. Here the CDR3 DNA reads TGCGCCAGCAGCTTGGGGTTGGAACAGCCCCAGCATTTT. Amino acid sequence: CASSLGLEQPQHF.

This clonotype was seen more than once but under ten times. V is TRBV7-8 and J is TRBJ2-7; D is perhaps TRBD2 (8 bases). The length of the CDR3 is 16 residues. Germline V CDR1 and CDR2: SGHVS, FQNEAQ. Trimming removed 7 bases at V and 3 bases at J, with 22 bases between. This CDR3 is CASIRGGREGLYEQYF. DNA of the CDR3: TGTGCCAGCATCAGGGGGGGACGGGAGGGCCTCTACGAGCAGTACTTC.

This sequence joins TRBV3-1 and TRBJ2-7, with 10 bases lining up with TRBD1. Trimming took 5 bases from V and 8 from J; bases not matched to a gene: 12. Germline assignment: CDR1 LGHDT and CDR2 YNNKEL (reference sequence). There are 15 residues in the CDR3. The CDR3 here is CASSDRDRGEPKQYF. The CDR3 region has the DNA TGTGCCAGCAGCGACAGGGACAGGGGCGAACCCAAGCAGTACTTC.

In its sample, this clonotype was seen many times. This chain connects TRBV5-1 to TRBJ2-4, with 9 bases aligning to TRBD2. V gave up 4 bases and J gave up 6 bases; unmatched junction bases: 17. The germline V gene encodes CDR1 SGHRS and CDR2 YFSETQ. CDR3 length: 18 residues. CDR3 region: CASSLEGTSRPGGNIQYF. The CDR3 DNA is TGCGCCAGCAGCCTGGAAGGGACTAGCCGCCCCGGGGGAAACATTCAGTACTTC.

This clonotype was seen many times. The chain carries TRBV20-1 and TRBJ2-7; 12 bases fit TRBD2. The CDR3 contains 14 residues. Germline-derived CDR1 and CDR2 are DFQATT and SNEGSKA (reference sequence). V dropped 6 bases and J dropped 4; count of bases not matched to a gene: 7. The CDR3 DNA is TGCAGTGCGGCAACTAGCGGGAGGTTGTACGAGCAGTACTTC. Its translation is CSAATSGRLYEQYF.

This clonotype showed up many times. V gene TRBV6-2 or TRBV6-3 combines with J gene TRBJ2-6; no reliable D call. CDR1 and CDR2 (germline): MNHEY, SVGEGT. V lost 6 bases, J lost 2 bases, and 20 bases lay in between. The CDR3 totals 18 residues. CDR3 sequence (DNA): TGTGCCAGCAGCTCCGTTTTTGGGGTTGGGACTGGGGCCAACGTCCTGACTTTC. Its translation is CASSSVFGVGTGANVLTF.

The CDR3 reads CASSHGGRRNTEAFF. CDR3 in DNA: TGCGCCAGCAGCCACGGGGGGAGGAGGAACACTGAAGCTTTCTTT. The rearrangement links TRBV4-1 to TRBJ1-1, with D possibly matching TRBD1 (5 bases). Germline CDR1 reads MGHRA; CDR2 reads YSYEKL. Trimming took off 3 bases at V and 1 base at J, with 12 bases between the two ends. This CDR3 region has 15 residues.

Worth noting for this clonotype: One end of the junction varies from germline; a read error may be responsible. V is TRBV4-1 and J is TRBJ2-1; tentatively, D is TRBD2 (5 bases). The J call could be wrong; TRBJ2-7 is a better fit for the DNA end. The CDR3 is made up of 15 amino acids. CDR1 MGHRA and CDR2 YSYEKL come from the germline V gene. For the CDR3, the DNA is TGCACCAGCAGCCCCGAGCGGAGATCCTACAATGAGCAGTACTTC. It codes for CTSSPERRSYNEQYF.

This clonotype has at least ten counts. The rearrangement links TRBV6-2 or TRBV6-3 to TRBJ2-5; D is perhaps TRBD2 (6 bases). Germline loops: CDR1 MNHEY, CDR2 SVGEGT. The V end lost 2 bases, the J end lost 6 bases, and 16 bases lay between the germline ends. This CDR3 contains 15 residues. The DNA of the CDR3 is TGTGCCAGCAGTTACGAGGGGCTCGGGGGTAAGACCCAGTACTTC. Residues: CASSYEGLGGKTQYF.

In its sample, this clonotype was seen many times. CDR3 DNA: TGCAGTGCCCGGGACAGGGGGGGCAATCAGCCCCAGCATTTT. This codes for CSARDRGGNQPQHF. J is TRBJ1-5 and V is TRBV20-1, with 11 bases identical to TRBD1. In germline, CDR1 is DFQATT, CDR2 SNEGSKA (reference sequence). This CDR3 region has 14 residues. V lost 6 bases, J lost 2 bases, and 3 bases stayed unmatched.

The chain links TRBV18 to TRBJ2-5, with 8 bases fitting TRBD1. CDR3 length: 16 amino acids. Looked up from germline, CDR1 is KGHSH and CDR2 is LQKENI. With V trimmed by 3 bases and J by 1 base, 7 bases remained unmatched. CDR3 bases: TGTGCCAGCTCACCCTTGCCGACAGGGGCCCAAGAGACCCAGTACTTC. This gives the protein CASSPLPTGAQETQYF.

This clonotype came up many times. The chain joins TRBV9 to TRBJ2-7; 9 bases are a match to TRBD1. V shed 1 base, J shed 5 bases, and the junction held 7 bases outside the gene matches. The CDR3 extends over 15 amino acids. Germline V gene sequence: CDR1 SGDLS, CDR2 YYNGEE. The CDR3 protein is CASSVSGQGVHEQYF. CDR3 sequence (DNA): TGTGCCAGCAGCGTATCGGGACAGGGTGTCCACGAGCAGTACTTC.